This T cell receptor (beta chain) was documented in a study of T cell repertoires in cytomegalovirus infection. Each CDR3 protein gets one entry after TCRdb re-called the reads with MiXCR. The table has around 530,000 distinct CDR3 sequences, approximately 26% seen once. In germline, CDR1 is LNHDA, CDR2 SQIVND (reference sequence). V trimming: 8 bases; J trimming: 3 bases; junction bases outside the gene matches: 8. The CDR3 extends over 14 amino acids. As for this clonotype: As yet, its antigen is unknown.

Study-wide findings and caveats: Cumulative public TCR beta family frequency identified carriers of CMV plus the relevant HLA.

Sequenced: PBMCs. The TCR originated in a human donor in good health (CMV status not recorded). Some clones in this sample may be carry-over from other donors' samples. The V gene is TRBV19, the J gene TRBJ2-5; 8 bases align to TRBD1. In nucleotides, the CDR3 is TGTGCCAGTGGGTTTAAACAGGGGGAAGAGACCCAGTACTTC. Its protein is CASGFKQGEETQYF.